These 16 T cell receptor beta chains originate from one sample sequenced in a study of CD8+ T cells in alopecia areata. The treatment is: oral pan-JAK inhibitor, 5-10 mg twice daily. After isolation, RNA underwent reverse transcription to generate cDNA as the sequencing template. The repertoire was sequenced with immunoSEQ multiplex PCR; TCRdb's copy has only in-frame clones and lacks some. Found here are 150,000 to 200,000 clones, 40% to 65% of them singletons; the top ten hold over 9%. The starting material was CD8+ T cells sorted from blood, obtained around week 53, from a patient treated with tofacitinib. The receptors derive from a human donor with alopecia areata.

The V gene is TRBV27, the J gene TRBJ2-1; 11 positions agree with TRBD2. The CDR3 runs to 15 residues. The germline gives CDR1 MNHEY, CDR2 SMNVEV (reference sequence). The junction had 11 bases not matched to a gene; V was cut back by 8 bases and J by 8 bases. This CDR3 reads CASANLAGGRDEQFF. CDR3 sequence (DNA): TGTGCCAGCGCAAACTTAGCGGGGGGGCGAGATGAGCAGTTCTTC.

V and J are TRBV4-1 and TRBJ1-6; 12 nucleotides agree with TRBD1. Germline-derived CDR1 and CDR2 are MGHRA and YSYEKL. After removal of 4 bases from V and 10 bases from J, the junction contained 5 bases not matched to a gene. The CDR3 covers 15 residues. The CDR3 DNA reads TGCGCCAGCAGCCTCCGGGACAGGGGGCCCTCACCCCTCCACTTT. It translates to CASSLRDRGPSPLHF.

The chain employs TRBV27 and TRBJ1-5; D call uncertain. In germline, CDR1 is MNHEY, CDR2 SMNVEV (reference sequence). The V end lost 3 bases, the J end lost 0 bases, and 9 bases lay between the germline ends. The CDR3 has 15 residues. The CDR3 protein is CASSFGRSSNQPQHF. The DNA of the CDR3 is TGTGCCAGCAGTTTCGGCAGATCTAGCAATCAGCCCCAGCATTTT.

The chain has TRBV18 and TRBJ1-5; possibly TRBD1 for D (6 bases). The length of the CDR3 is 16 residues. CDR1 and CDR2 (germline): KGHSH, LQKENI. The ends were cut back, 6 bases at V and 6 bases at J, with 21 bases in the middle. This CDR3 is CASSDIAGTLIQPQHF. In DNA form, the CDR3 reads TGTGCCAGCTCGGACATTGCCGGGACACTTATTCAGCCCCAGCATTTT.

This clone was observed a few times. The chain has TRBV19 and TRBJ2-7; D not certain. Trimming pared 1 base from V and 3 bases from J, leaving 13 bases between. Germline V gene sequence: CDR1 LNHDA, CDR2 SQIVND (reference sequence). CDR3 length equals 15 residues. CDR3 loop: CASSIGTVPDYEQYF. For the CDR3, the DNA is TGTGCCAGTAGTATAGGGACGGTCCCCGACTACGAGCAGTACTTC.

This clone was detected only a few times. The chain couples TRBV27 to TRBJ1-1; no firm D call. In germline, CDR1 is MNHEY, CDR2 SMNVEV (reference sequence). The CDR3 covers 16 residues. Trimming pared 0 bases from V and 3 bases from J, leaving 14 bases between. The CDR3 DNA reads TGTGCCAGCAGTTTATCGCCAGGCACCGGAGACACTGAAGCTTTCTTT. Its translation: CASSLSPGTGDTEAFF.

The chain carries TRBV4-1 and TRBJ2-5; 12 bases fit TRBD2. With 3 bases clipped from V and 3 bases from J, the junction kept 2 bases outside the gene matches. CDR1 and CDR2 from the germline V gene are MGHRA and YSYEKL. The CDR3 sequence is 15 residues long. The CDR3 spells CASSQRLAGEETQYF. In DNA, the CDR3 is TGCGCCAGCAGCCAGCGACTAGCGGGGGAAGAGACCCAGTACTTC.

The chain has TRBV29-1 and TRBJ2-7; 7 bases fit TRBD1. The junction had 3 bases not matched to a gene; V was cut back by 7 bases and J by 3 bases. There are 11 residues in the CDR3. CDR1 is SQVTM and CDR2 is ANQGSEA in the germline V gene. CDR3 nucleotides: TGCAGCGCCTGGGACAGCTACGAGCAGTACTTC. This gives the protein CSAWDSYEQYF.

This clone has a single count. This rearrangement joins TRBV7-8 to TRBJ2-1, with a tentative D call TRBD1 (6 bases). Germline-derived CDR1 and CDR2 are SGHVS and FQNEAQ. V lost 5 bases and J 4 bases, leaving 21 bases between the germline ends. The CDR3 covers 17 residues. The CDR3 DNA is TGTGCCAGCAGCCAGGCTTTGGGGGCAGGGATGTACAATGAGCAGTTCTTC. Translation gives CASSQALGAGMYNEQFF.

For this clone: Other DNA sequences in this specimen translate into the identical CDR3. The chain couples TRBV6-5 to TRBJ1-1; perhaps TRBD1 as D (6 bases). The CDR3 spans 13 residues. V was pared by 5 bases and J by 1 base, with 8 bases between. Germline lookup yields CDR1 MNHEY and CDR2 SVGAGI. The CDR3 here is CASSPTGNTEAFF. CDR3 sequence (DNA): TGTGCCAGCAGTCCGACAGGGAACACTGAAGCTTTCTTT.

This clone was picked up a small number of times. The V call is TRBV6-1, the J call TRBJ1-2, with D perhaps TRBD1 (6 bases). V lost 0 bases, J lost 1 base, and 15 bases lay in between. The CDR3 is 17 residues long. Germline V gene data show CDR1 as MNHNS and CDR2 as SASEGT. The CDR3 sequence is CASSEARMEGVNYGYTF. CDR3 coding DNA: TGTGCCAGCAGTGAAGCGCGAATGGAGGGGGTTAACTATGGCTACACCTTC.

About this clone: This sequence may be a read error, since a much larger clone differs from it by one base. The chain carries TRBV5-4 and TRBJ2-5; D remains ambiguous. The V end lost 2 bases, the J end lost 2 bases, and 7 bases lay between the germline ends. The germline CDR1 and CDR2 sequences are SGHNT and YYREEE (reference sequence). The CDR3 covers 13 residues. DNA for the CDR3: TGTGCCAGCAGCTTCGGCAGTCAAGAGACCCAGTACTTC. Translated: CASSFGSQETQYF.

This chain links TRBV7-3 with TRBJ1-1; D is perhaps TRBD1 (5 bases). Germline CDR1 is SGHTA and CDR2 is FQGTGA. CDR3 length: 13 residues. With 3 bases removed from V and 7 bases from J, the gap between germline ends came to 12 bases. CDR3 bases: TGTGCCAGCAGCTTTCAGGGTGGAAATGAAGCTTTCTTT. This translates into CASSFQGGNEAFF.

This clone was picked up a small number of times. This chain links TRBV19 with TRBJ1-1, with D perhaps TRBD1 (6 bases). Germline CDR1 is LNHDA and CDR2 is SQIVND (reference sequence). Deletions cut 5 bases from V and 8 bases from J, with 15 bases between. The CDR3 sequence is 13 residues long. The DNA for the CDR3 is TGTGCCAGTAGTGCTACAGGGATCCTCGAAGCTTTCTTT. It codes for CASSATGILEAFF.

The chain employs TRBV7-3 and TRBJ2-3; TRBD1 aligns across 7 bases. V was pared by 2 bases and J by 0 bases, with 2 bases of the junction left unmatched. The CDR3 covers 15 residues. The germline CDR1 and CDR2 sequences are SGHTA and FQGTGA. CDR3 sequence (DNA): TGTGCCAGCAGCTTAGGGACAGCGAGCACAGATACGCAGTATTTT. Its translation is CASSLGTASTDTQYF. The variable domain in full, completed from reference TRBV7-3 and TRBJ2-3, reads GAGVSQTPSNKVTEKGKYVELRCDPISGHTALYWYRQSLGQGPEFLIYFQGTGAADDSGLPNDRFFAVRPEGSVSTLKIQRTERGDSAVYLCASSLGTASTDTQYFGPGTRLTVL.

This chain joins TRBV27 and TRBJ2-7; the match to TRBD1 covers 7 bases. Germline lookup yields CDR1 MNHEY and CDR2 SMNVEV (reference sequence). V lost 4 bases and J lost 5; bases outside the gene matches: 8. This CDR3 is built from 14 residues. The CDR3 loop is CASSSPDRANEQYF. The CDR3 region has the DNA TGTGCCAGCAGTTCCCCTGACAGGGCCAACGAGCAGTACTTC.